This T cell receptor (beta chain) was identified in a study of graft-versus-host responses after intestinal transplantation. General study results and limits: Recipient marrow held GvH clones, some first seen in ileum or blood.

The germline gives CDR1 MNHNS, CDR2 SASEGT. V was pared by 3 bases and J by 5 bases, with 16 bases between. This CDR3 is built from 15 residues. About this clone itself: Antigen: not known.

Some clones are missing from TCRdb's copy, which holds only in-frame ones; the method was immunoSEQ multiplex PCR. Among about 54,000 clones listed, roughly nine tenths were seen once. The receptor comes from a human patient who received an intestinal transplant, so some T cells may come from the graft donor. The sequences come from PBMCs, collected 650 to 680 days after intestinal transplant. The V gene is TRBV6-1, the J gene TRBJ1-1, with a possible D match to TRBD1 (5 bases). The CDR3 reads CASSDPGRGGTEAFF. The CDR3 coding sequence is TGTGCCAGCAGTGATCCGGGCCGGGGGGGTACTGAAGCTTTCTTT.